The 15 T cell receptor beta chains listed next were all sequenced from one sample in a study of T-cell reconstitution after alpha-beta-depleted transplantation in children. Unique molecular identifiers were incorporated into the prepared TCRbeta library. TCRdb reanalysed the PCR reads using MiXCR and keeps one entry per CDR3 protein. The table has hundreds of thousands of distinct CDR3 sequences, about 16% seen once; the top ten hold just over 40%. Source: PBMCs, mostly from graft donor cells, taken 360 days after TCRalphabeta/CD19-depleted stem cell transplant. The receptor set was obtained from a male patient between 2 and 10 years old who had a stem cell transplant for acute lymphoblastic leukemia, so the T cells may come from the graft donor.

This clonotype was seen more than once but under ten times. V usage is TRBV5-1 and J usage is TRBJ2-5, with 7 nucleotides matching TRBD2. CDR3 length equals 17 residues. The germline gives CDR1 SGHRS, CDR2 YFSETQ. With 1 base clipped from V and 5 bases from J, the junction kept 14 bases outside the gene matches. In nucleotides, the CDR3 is TGCGCCAGCAGCTTGACCAGGGCGGGAGCTATGACGGAGACCCAGTACTTC. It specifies CASSLTRAGAMTETQYF.

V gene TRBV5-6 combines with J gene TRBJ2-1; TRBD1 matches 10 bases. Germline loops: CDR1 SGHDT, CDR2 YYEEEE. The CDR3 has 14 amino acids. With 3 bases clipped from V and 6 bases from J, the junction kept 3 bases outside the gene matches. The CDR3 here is CASSSGTGANEQFF. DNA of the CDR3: TGTGCCAGCAGCTCCGGGACAGGGGCCAATGAGCAGTTCTTC.

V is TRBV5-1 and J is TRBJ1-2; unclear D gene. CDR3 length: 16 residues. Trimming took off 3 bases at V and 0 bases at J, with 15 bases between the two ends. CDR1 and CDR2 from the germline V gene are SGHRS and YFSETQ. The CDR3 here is CASSSTNLGANYGYTF. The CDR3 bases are TGCGCCAGCAGCTCTACTAATCTGGGCGCTAACTATGGCTACACCTTC.

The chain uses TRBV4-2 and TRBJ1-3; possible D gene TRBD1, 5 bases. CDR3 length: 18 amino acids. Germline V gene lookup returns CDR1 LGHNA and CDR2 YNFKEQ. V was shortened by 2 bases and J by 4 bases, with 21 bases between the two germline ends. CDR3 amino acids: CASSQSPRGGTPGNTIYF. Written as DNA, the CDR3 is TGTGCCAGCAGCCAATCTCCGCGCGGGGGTACCCCCGGAAACACCATATATTTT.

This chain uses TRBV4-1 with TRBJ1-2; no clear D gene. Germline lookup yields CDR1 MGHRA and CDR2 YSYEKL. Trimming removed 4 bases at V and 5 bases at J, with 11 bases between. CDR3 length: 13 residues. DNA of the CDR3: TGCGCCAGCAGCCCCCCGGACGGATATGGCTACACCTTC. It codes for CASSPPDGYGYTF.

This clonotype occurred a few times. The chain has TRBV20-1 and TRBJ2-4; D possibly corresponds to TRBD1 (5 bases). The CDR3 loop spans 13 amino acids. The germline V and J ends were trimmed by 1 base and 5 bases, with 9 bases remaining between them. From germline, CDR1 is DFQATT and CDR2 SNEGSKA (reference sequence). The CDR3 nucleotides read TGCAGTGCTAGAGTACAGGTCGAAAACATTCAGTACTTC. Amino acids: CSARVQVENIQYF.

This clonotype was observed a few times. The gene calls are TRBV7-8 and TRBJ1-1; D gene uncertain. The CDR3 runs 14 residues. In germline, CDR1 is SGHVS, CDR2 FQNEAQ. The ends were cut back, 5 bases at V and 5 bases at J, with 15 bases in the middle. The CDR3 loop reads CASSPQRVGTEAFF. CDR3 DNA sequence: TGTGCCAGCAGCCCCCAGAGAGTAGGTACTGAAGCTTTCTTT.

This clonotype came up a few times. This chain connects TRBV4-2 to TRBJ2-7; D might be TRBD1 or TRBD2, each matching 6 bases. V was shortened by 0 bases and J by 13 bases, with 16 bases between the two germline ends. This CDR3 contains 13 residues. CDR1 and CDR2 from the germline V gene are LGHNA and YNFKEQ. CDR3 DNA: TGTGCCAGCAGCCAAGATCGCGGGGACACCGATTACTTC. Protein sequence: CASSQDRGDTDYF.

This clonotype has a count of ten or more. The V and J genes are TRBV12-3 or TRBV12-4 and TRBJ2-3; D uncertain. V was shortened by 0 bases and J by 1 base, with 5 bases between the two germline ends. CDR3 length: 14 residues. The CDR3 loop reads CASSLAFGTDTQYF. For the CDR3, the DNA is TGTGCCAGCAGTTTAGCGTTTGGCACAGATACGCAGTATTTT.

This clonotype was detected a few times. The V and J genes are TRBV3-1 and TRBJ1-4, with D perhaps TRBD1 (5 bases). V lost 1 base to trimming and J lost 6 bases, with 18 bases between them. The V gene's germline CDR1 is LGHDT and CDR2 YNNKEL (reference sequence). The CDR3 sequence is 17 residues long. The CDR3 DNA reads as TGTGCCAGCAGCCAAGGATTTAAACTCGGGACGGATGAAAAACTGTTTTTT. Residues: CASSQGFKLGTDEKLFF.

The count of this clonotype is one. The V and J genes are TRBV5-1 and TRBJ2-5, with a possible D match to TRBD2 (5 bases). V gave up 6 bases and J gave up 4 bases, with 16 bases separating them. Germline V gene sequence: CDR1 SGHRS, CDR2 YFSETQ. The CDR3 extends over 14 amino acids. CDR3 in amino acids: CASTSGGSVETQYF. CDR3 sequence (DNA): TGCGCCAGCACATCCGGCGGGTCGGTAGAGACCCAGTACTTC.

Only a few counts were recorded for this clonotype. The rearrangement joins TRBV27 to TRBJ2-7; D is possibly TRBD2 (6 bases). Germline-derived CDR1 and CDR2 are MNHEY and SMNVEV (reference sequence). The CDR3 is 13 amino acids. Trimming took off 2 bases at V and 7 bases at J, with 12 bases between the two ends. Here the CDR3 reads CASSLRGMREQYF. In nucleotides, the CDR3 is TGTGCCAGCAGTTTACGGGGGATGAGGGAGCAGTACTTC.

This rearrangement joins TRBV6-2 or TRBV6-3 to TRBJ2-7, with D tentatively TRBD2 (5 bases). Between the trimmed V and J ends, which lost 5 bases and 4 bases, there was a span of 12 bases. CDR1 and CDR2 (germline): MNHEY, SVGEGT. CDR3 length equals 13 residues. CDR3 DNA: TGTGCCAGCAGTCCACTAGTTACTTACGAGCAGTACTTC. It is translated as CASSPLVTYEQYF.

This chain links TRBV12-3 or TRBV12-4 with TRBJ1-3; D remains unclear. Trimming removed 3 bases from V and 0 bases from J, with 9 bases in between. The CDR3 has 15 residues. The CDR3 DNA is TGTGCCAGCAGTTTCGGGGATTTCTCTGGAAACACCATATATTTT. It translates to CASSFGDFSGNTIYF.

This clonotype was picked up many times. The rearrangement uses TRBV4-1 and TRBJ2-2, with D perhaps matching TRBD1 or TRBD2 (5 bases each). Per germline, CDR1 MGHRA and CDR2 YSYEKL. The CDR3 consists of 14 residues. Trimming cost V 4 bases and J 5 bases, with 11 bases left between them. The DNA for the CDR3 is TGCGCCAGCAGCCCGGGCGAGGGGACCGGGGAGCTGTTTTTT. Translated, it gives CASSPGEGTGELFF.